The 5 T cell receptor beta chains listed next were all sequenced from one sample in a study of T cells in tumors after PD-1 blockade. Assay: immunoSEQ multiplex PCR; the TCRdb copy retains only in-frame clones and omits some. Here the sample spans about 10,000 clones, approximately 70% being singletons. The input for sequencing was tumor tissue, taken after anti-PD-1 treatment. The receptors were gathered from a human donor with basal cell carcinoma.

This clone was picked up one time. The rearrangement links TRBV19 to TRBJ1-2, with a weak D call TRBD1 (5 bases). The length of the CDR3 is 15 residues. Germline V gene data show CDR1 as LNHDA and CDR2 as SQIVND (reference sequence). The V end was cut by 3 bases, the J end by 4 bases, with 15 bases between. CDR3 region: CASSIDGTLFYGYTF. CDR3 nucleotide sequence: TGTGCCAGTAGTATCGACGGGACGCTATTCTATGGCTACACCTTC.

The rearrangement links TRBV14 to TRBJ1-2; no clear D gene. Looked up from germline, CDR1 is SGHDN and CDR2 is FVKESK. This CDR3 spans 13 amino acids. V gave up 3 bases and J gave up 8 bases, with 13 bases separating them. CDR3 nucleotide sequence: TGTGCCAGCAGCCAGAACTACCCGGGGGGCTACACCTTC. As protein: CASSQNYPGGYTF.

V usage is TRBV5-1 and J usage is TRBJ2-1, with D possibly TRBD2 on 6 matching bases. CDR1 SGHRS and CDR2 YFSETQ come from the germline V gene. Trimming took 7 bases from V and 9 from J, leaving 14 bases between them. The length of the CDR3 is 12 residues. CDR3 sequence reads: CASGISGIEQFF. Here the CDR3 DNA reads TGCGCCAGCGGTATTAGCGGTATTGAGCAGTTCTTC. The full variable domain, rest sourced from reference TRBV5-1 and TRBJ2-1, is KAGVTQTPRYLIKTRGQQVTLSCSPISGHRSVSWYQQTPGQGLQFLFEYFSETQRNKGNFPGRFSGRQFSNSRSEMNVSTLELGDSALYLCASGISGIEQFFGPGTRLTVL.

The chain links TRBV27 to TRBJ2-7, with TRBD1 identical over 8 bases. J was trimmed by 7 bases and V by 5 bases; bases with no gene match: 7. Germline CDR1 is MNHEY and CDR2 is SMNVEV (reference sequence). The CDR3 sequence is 13 residues long. CDR3 nucleotide sequence: TGTGCCAGCAGTACCGGACAGGGTTGGGAGCAGTACTTC. Residues: CASSTGQGWEQYF.

This clone came up a few times. The chain combines TRBV6-5 with TRBJ2-7; D is possibly TRBD2 (7 bases). Trimming cost V 0 bases and J 5 bases, with 11 bases left between them. This CDR3 is 14 amino acids long. CDR1 and CDR2 from the germline V gene are MNHEY and SVGAGI. CDR3 loop: CASSYSGRGNEQYF. The CDR3, as DNA: TGTGCCAGCAGTTACTCGGGGAGGGGGAACGAGCAGTACTTC.